This section outlines one T cell receptor beta chain sequence together with its context. This sample is part of a study of cytomegalovirus exposure and HLA in healthy donors. The V gene end was trimmed by 4 bases and the J gene end by 0 bases; junction bases not matched to a gene: 0. CDR1 is LNHDA and CDR2 is SQIVND in the germline V gene (reference sequence). The CDR3 loop spans 15 amino acids. The PCR had 60 Vbeta and 13 Jbeta primers. Clones were sequenced by immunoSEQ multiplex PCR, and TCRdb holds only the in-frame ones, with some missing. The top ten hold 3.9% of the sample, which has approximately 100,000 clones, about 62% seen once.

This TCR was sampled from a man aged 30-40 years in good health and CMV-seronegative. The chain has TRBV19 and TRBJ2-5; the match to TRBD2 covers 12 bases. Sequencing was done on a sample of PBMCs. The CDR3 coding sequence is TGTGCCAGTAGTAGGACTAGCGGGGACCAAGAGACCCAGTACTTC. This translates into CASSRTSGDQETQYF.